The 17 T cell receptor beta chains presented below share a single source sample, sequenced in a study of OX40 agonist ivuxolimab in advanced cancers. TCRdb's copy holds only in-frame clones and misses some; the assay was immunoSEQ multiplex PCR. Here the sample spans under 85,000 clones, around 90% being singletons. The sample consisted of CD4+ or CD8+ T cells sorted from blood, taken in a trial of the OX40 agonist ivuxolimab. The receptors stem from an adult with an advanced solid tumor such as melanoma, head and neck, liver or kidney cancer.

The J gene is TRBJ1-1, the V gene TRBV7-9; 7 bases agree with TRBD1. Per germline, CDR1 SEHNR and CDR2 FQNEAQ (reference sequence). The CDR3 length is 15 residues. The V and J ends lost 0 bases and 6 bases, in that order; junction bases with no gene match: 7. CDR3 in amino acids: CASSLAEGAIAEAFF. The CDR3 DNA is TGTGCCAGCAGCTTAGCGGAGGGGGCGATAGCTGAAGCTTTCTTT.

The J gene is TRBJ2-2, the V gene TRBV19; the match to TRBD1 covers 9 bases. Germline lookup yields CDR1 LNHDA and CDR2 SQIVND (reference sequence). The CDR3 extends over 15 amino acids. J gave up 2 bases and V 7 bases, and 5 bases lay outside the gene matches. The CDR3 here is CASNPDRGNTGELFF. In DNA form, the CDR3 reads TGTGCCAGTAACCCGGACAGGGGTAACACCGGGGAGCTGTTTTTT.

The chain joins TRBV5-1 to TRBJ1-2, with no clear D. The V end lost 0 bases, the J end lost 7 bases, and 10 bases lay between the germline ends. Germline lookup yields CDR1 SGHRS and CDR2 YFSETQ. There are 13 residues in the CDR3. CDR3 loop: CASSLETFSGYTF. In DNA form, the CDR3 reads TGCGCCAGCAGCTTGGAAACGTTTTCTGGCTACACCTTC.

This clone was seen only once. In DNA, the CDR3 is TGTGCCAGCAGCCCTACTAGTGGGGGCCGCAATGAGCAGTTCTTC. Encoded protein: CASSPTSGGRNEQFF. The chain joins TRBV7-7 to TRBJ2-1; possible D gene TRBD1, 6 bases. The germline gives CDR1 SSHAT, CDR2 FNYEAQ (reference sequence). This CDR3 has 15 amino acids. V shed 5 bases and J shed 6 bases, with 17 bases lying between them.

J is TRBJ2-6 and V is TRBV7-2; perhaps TRBD1 as D (5 bases). From germline, CDR1 is SGHTA and CDR2 FQGNSA. V lost 5 bases, J lost 1 base, and 12 bases lay in between. The CDR3 is made up of 16 amino acids. In DNA, the CDR3 is TGTGCCAGCAGCCCACGACAGTTGTCTGGGGCCAACGTCCTGACTTTC. Protein product: CASSPRQLSGANVLTF.

The V gene is TRBV19, the J gene TRBJ1-2; TRBD1 agrees at 8 bases. Germline assignment: CDR1 LNHDA and CDR2 SQIVND (reference sequence). The CDR3 consists of 14 residues. Trimming at V came to 2 bases and at J to 6 bases, leaving 5 bases not matched to a gene. This CDR3 reads CASSIYTGGNGYTF. In DNA, the CDR3 is TGTGCCAGTAGTATATATACAGGGGGGAATGGCTACACCTTC.

The V and J genes are TRBV5-4 and TRBJ1-2, with 7 bases fitting TRBD1. The CDR3 has 13 residues. Germline V lookup: CDR1 SGHNT, CDR2 YYREEE (reference sequence). J lost 8 bases, V lost 6 bases, and 10 bases had no gene match. As DNA, the CDR3 is TGTGCCAGCAACAAGGGACAGACTTTGGGCTACACCTTC. Translating it yields CASNKGQTLGYTF.

V is TRBV5-1 and J is TRBJ2-3; 7 nucleotides align to TRBD1. CDR3 length: 17 amino acids. The germline V gene has CDR1 SGHRS and CDR2 YFSETQ. V dropped 0 bases and J dropped 1; count of bases not matched to a gene: 8. The CDR3 bases are TGCGCCAGCAGCTTGGGGACCGGACAGGCCGGCACAGATACGCAGTATTTT. Encoded protein: CASSLGTGQAGTDTQYF.

This sequence joins TRBV9 and TRBJ2-7; 12 bases align to TRBD1. The CDR3 is 17 amino acids. Trimming at V came to 0 bases and at J to 5 bases, leaving 9 bases not matched to a gene. CDR1 is SGDLS and CDR2 is YYNGEE in the germline V gene. The DNA of the CDR3 is TGTGCCAGCAGCGTAGCTGGAAGCGGGACAGGGGGCCACGAGCAGTACTTC. It codes for CASSVAGSGTGGHEQYF.

The chain employs TRBV7-8 and TRBJ2-1; TRBD2 matches 7 bases. Unmatched junction bases numbered 12, after V lost 5 bases and J lost 8 bases. Germline CDR1 is SGHVS and CDR2 is FQNEAQ. The CDR3 length is 15 residues. The CDR3 region is CASSPSGFREDEQFF. As DNA, the CDR3 is TGTGCCAGCAGCCCCTCGGGGTTCCGGGAGGATGAGCAGTTCTTC.

The chain employs TRBV5-8 and TRBJ2-7; D could derive from TRBD1 or TRBD2 (6 bases each). CDR3 length: 13 residues. Trimming pared 4 bases from V and 7 bases from J, leaving 15 bases between. CDR1 and CDR2 from the germline V gene are SGHTS and YDEGEE. The CDR3 DNA is TGTGCCAGCAGCCTCCGAGGGGGGTCAGAGCAGTACTTC. Translation: CASSLRGGSEQYF.

With respect to this clone: Other DNA sequences in this sample translate to the same CDR3. The chain uses TRBV5-5 and TRBJ1-1; no firm D call. Germline values: CDR1 SGHKS, CDR2 YYEKEE (reference sequence). Trimming shortened V by 0 bases and J by 1 base, and 10 bases separated the two germline ends. The CDR3 has 15 amino acids. CDR3 amino acids: CASSLAPGRNTEAFF. The CDR3, as DNA: TGTGCCAGCAGCTTGGCACCGGGCCGGAACACTGAAGCTTTCTTT.

The chain recombines TRBV28 with TRBJ2-5, with no clear D. Germline CDR1 reads MDHEN; CDR2 reads SYDVKM. V lost 3 bases, J lost 8 bases, and 16 bases lay in between. This CDR3 has 14 amino acids. In DNA form, the CDR3 reads TGTGCCAGCAGTTTTCAGGTGGCAAGAGAAACCCAGTACTTC. Translation gives CASSFQVARETQYF.

This clone appeared a single time. The CDR3 is CASSQEAGVDKNIQYF. DNA of the CDR3: TGCGCCAGCAGCCAAGAAGCCGGGGTGGACAAAAACATTCAGTACTTC. The rearrangement joins TRBV4-3 to TRBJ2-4; weak D call: TRBD2 (5 bases). Germline V CDR1 and CDR2: LGHNA, YSLEER. The CDR3 spans 16 residues. The V gene lost 0 bases and the J gene lost 3 bases, with 12 bases spanning the gap.

V gene TRBV7-2 combines with J gene TRBJ2-2, with D perhaps matching TRBD1 (6 bases). This CDR3 has 15 residues. CDR1 and CDR2 from the germline V gene are SGHTA and FQGNSA. Trimming removed 5 bases from V and 3 bases from J, with 13 bases in between. Written as DNA, the CDR3 is TGTGCCAGCAGCATAAGGACAGCGGACACCGGGGAGCTGTTTTTT. Translated: CASSIRTADTGELFF. Supplemented by reference TRBV7-2 and TRBJ2-2, the full variable domain reads GAGVSQSPSNKVTEKGKDVELRCDPISGHTALYWYRQSLGQGLEFLIYFQGNSAPDKSGLPSDRFSAERTGGSVSTLTIQRTQQEDSAVYLCASSIRTADTGELFFGEGSRLTVL.

Worth noting for this clone: The sample carries other DNA sequences with the same CDR3. This chain joins TRBV6-6 and TRBJ1-1, with D hard to call. The V gene lost 0 bases and the J gene lost 4 bases, with 3 bases spanning the gap. Germline loops: CDR1 MNHNY, CDR2 SVGAGI (reference sequence). There are 12 residues in the CDR3. The CDR3 spells CASSYSFTEAFF. DNA for the CDR3: TGTGCCAGCAGTTACTCATTCACTGAAGCTTTCTTT.

J is TRBJ2-1 and V is TRBV7-2; a weak D match, TRBD1 (6 bases). The CDR3 spans 13 residues. Germline-derived CDR1 and CDR2 are SGHTA and FQGNSA. The V gene lost 7 bases and the J gene lost 4 bases, with 11 bases spanning the gap. This chain's CDR3 is CASTQGQYNEQFF. The CDR3 nucleotides read TGTGCCAGCACCCAGGGACAATACAATGAGCAGTTCTTC.